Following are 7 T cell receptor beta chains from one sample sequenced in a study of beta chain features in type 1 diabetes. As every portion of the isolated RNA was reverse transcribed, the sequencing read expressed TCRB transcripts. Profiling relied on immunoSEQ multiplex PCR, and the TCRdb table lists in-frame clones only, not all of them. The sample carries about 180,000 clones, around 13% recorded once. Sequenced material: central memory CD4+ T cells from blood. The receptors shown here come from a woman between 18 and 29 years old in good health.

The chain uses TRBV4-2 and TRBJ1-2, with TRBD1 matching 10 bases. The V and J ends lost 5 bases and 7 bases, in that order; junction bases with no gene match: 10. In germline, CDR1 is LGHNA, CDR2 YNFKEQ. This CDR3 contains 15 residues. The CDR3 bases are TGTGCCAGCAGCACCTCGACAGGGGGCGCGGGTGGCTACACCTTC. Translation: CASSTSTGGAGGYTF.

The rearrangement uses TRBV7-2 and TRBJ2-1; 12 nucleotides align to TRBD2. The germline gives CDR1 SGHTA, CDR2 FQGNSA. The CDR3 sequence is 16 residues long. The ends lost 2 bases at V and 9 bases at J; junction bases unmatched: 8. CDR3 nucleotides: TGTGCCAGCAGCTTATCGCCTACTAGCGGGAGGACTGAGCAGTTCTTC. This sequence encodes CASSLSPTSGRTEQFF.

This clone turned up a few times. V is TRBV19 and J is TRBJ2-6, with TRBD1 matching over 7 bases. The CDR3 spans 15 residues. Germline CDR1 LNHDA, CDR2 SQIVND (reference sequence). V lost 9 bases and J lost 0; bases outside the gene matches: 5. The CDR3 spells CASDRALSGANVLTF. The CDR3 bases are TGTGCCAGCGACAGGGCGCTCTCTGGGGCCAACGTCCTGACTTTC.

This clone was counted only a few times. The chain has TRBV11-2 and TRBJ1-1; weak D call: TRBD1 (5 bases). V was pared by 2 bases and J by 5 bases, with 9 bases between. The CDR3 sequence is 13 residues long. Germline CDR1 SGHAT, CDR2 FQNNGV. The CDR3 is CASSLMTETEAFF. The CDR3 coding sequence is TGTGCCAGCAGCTTAATGACAGAGACTGAAGCTTTCTTT.

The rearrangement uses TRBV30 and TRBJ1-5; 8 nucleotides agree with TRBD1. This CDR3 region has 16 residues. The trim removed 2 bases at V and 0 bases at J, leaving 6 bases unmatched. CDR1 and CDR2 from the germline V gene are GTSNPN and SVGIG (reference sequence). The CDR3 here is CAWSTGTGLSNQPQHF. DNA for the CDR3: TGTGCCTGGAGTACTGGGACAGGACTTAGCAATCAGCCCCAGCATTTT.

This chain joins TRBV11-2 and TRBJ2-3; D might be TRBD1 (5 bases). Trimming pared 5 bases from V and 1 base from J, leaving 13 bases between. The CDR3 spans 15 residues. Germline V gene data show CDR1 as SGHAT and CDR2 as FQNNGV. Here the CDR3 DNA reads TGTGCCAGCAGCCGGAAGGGGTTCGGCACAGATACGCAGTATTTT. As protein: CASSRKGFGTDTQYF. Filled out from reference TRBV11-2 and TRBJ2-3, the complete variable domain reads EAGVAQSPRYKIIEKRQSVAFWCNPISGHATLYWYQQILGQGPKLLIQFQNNGVVDDSQLPKDRFSAERLKGVDSTLKIQPAKLEDSAVYLCASSRKGFGTDTQYFGPGTRLTVL.

CDR3 sequence: CASSQVFTPGMRGYTF. In nucleotides, the CDR3 is TGCGCCAGCAGCCAAGTTTTTACACCCGGTATGCGGGGCTACACCTTC. This chain links TRBV4-3 with TRBJ1-2, with D hard to call. V shed 1 base and J shed 8 bases, with 20 bases lying between them. Germline assignment: CDR1 LGHNA and CDR2 YSLEER. This CDR3 region has 16 residues.